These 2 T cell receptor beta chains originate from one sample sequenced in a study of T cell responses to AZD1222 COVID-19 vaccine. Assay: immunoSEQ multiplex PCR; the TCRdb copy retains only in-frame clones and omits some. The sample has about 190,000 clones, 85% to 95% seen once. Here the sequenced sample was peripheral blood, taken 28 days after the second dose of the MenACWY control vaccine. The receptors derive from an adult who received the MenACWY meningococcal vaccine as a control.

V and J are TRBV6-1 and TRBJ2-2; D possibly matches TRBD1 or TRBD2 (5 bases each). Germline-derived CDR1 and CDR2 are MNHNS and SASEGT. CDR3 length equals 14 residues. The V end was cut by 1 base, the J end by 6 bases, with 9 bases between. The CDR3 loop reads CASSEVLGAGELFF. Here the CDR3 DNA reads TGTGCCAGCAGTGAAGTGTTGGGGGCCGGGGAGCTGTTTTTT.

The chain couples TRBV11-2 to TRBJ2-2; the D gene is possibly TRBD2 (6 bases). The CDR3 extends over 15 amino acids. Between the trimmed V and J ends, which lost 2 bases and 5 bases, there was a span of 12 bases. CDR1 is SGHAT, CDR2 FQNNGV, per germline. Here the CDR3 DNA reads TGTGCCAGCAGCTTACGGGAGTGGGATACCGGGGAGCTGTTTTTT. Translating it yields CASSLREWDTGELFF.